The rows below give T cell receptor beta chains drawn from one sample of a study of T cell responses to AZD1222 COVID-19 vaccine. Only in-frame clones appear in the TCRdb table, and some are missing; sequencing was by immunoSEQ multiplex PCR. The table lists roughly 250,000 clones, approximately 93% of them singletons. This specimen consisted of peripheral blood, obtained on day 0 of AZD1222 vaccination. These TCRs come from an adult in good health. CDR3s include the opening cysteine and the closing phenylalanine or tryptophan. The order of the fields is J gene, D gene, clone size, V gene, CDR3 protein, CDR3 DNA. A D gene is named only where the DNA matches it firmly. Only some rows state a clone size, as once, few, many or a class for expanded clones.

>TRBJ2-7|.|.|TRBV5-1
CASSLAPGRQGSEQYF
TGCGCCAGCAGCTTGGCCCCCGGGAGACAGGGTTCCGAGCAGTACTTC
>TRBJ1-3|.|.|TRBV7-9
CASSPRAGGNTIYF
TGTGCCAGCAGCCCCAGGGCTGGAGGAAACACCATATATTTT
>TRBJ1-2|.|.|TRBV10-2
CASSESGQSYGYTF
TGCGCCAGCAGTGAGTCCGGACAGTCGTATGGCTACACCTTC
>TRBJ2-2|TRBD1|.|TRBV6-5
CASSLDRRYGELFF
TGTGCCAGCAGCCTGGACAGGAGGTACGGGGAGCTGTTTTTT
>TRBJ1-1|.|.|TRBV7-9
CASSGGETEAFF
TGTGCCAGCAGCGGGGGGGAAACTGAAGCTTTCTTT
>TRBJ2-7|TRBD2|.|TRBV6-5
CASSRSGTTLSEQYF
TGTGCCAGCAGTCGCTCCGGGACTACGCTCAGCGAGCAGTACTTC
>TRBJ2-6|.|.|TRBV24-1
CATSDSGTHSSAGANVLTF
TGTGCCACCAGTGATTCCGGGACACACTCTTCGGCAGGGGCCAACGTCCTGACTTTC
>TRBJ1-4|TRBD1|.|TRBV19
CASSRRGAGTANEKLFF
TGTGCCAGTAGCCGGCGGGGTGCCGGGACAGCTAATGAAAAACTGTTTTTT
>TRBJ1-2|.|.|TRBV19
CASPQYGYTF
TGTGCCAGTCCACAGTATGGCTACACCTTC
>TRBJ2-1|.|.|TRBV7-2
CASSFGSSYNEQFF
TGTGCCAGCAGCTTCGGGAGCTCCTACAATGAGCAGTTCTTC
>TRBJ2-1|TRBD2|.|TRBV9
CASGASGGVNEQFF
TGTGCCAGCGGCGCTAGCGGGGGGGTAAATGAGCAGTTCTTC
>TRBJ2-2|.|.|TRBV2
CASSVRLPGHPNTGELFF
TGTGCCAGCAGTGTGCGGCTTCCGGGACATCCGAACACCGGGGAGCTGTTTTTT
>TRBJ1-2|.|.|TRBV28
CASSRWGEESNYGYTF
TGTGCCAGCAGCCGATGGGGTGAGGAGTCTAACTATGGCTACACCTTC
>TRBJ1-2|TRBD1|.|TRBV27
CASTRGQGSYGYTF
TGTGCCAGCACCCGAGGACAGGGTAGCTATGGCTACACCTTC
>TRBJ1-5|TRBD1|.|TRBV28
CASSLPPIRRGHQPQHF
TGTGCCAGCAGTTTACCACCGATTCGCAGGGGGCATCAGCCCCAGCATTTT
>TRBJ2-3|.|.|TRBV5-1
CASSLGLTGGSTDTQYF
TGCGCCAGCAGCTTGGGCTTGACAGGTGGGAGCACAGATACGCAGTATTTT
>TRBJ2-2|.|once|TRBV5-1
CASSVQGPVTGELFF
TGCGCCAGCAGCGTACAGGGACCGGTCACCGGGGAGCTGTTTTTT
>TRBJ1-6|.|.|TRBV30
CAWSPTQRDNSPLHF
TGTGCCTGGAGTCCCACCCAGAGGGATAATTCACCCCTCCACTTT
>TRBJ2-3|TRBD2|.|TRBV4-1
CASSAGLAGATYTQYF
TGCGCCAGCAGCGCGGGACTAGCGGGAGCTACATATACGCAGTATTTT
>TRBJ2-1|.|.|TRBV4-3
CASSQDAEGYNEQFF
TGCGCCAGCAGCCAAGATGCCGAGGGGTACAATGAGCAGTTCTTC
>TRBJ1-5|.|.|TRBV28
CASILRGFNQPQHF
TGTGCCAGCATTCTCCGGGGTTTCAATCAGCCCCAGCATTTT
>TRBJ2-4|.|once|TRBV29-1
CSVALNVAKNIQYF
TGCAGCGTTGCGCTAAATGTAGCCAAAAACATTCAGTACTTC
>TRBJ2-7|.|.|TRBV7-9
CASSDRGEQYF
TGTGCCAGCAGCGATAGGGGCGAGCAGTACTTC
>TRBJ2-5|TRBD1|.|TRBV24-1
CATSGGRGMGETQYF
TGTGCCACCAGTGGAGGCAGGGGGATGGGGGAGACCCAGTACTTC
>TRBJ2-2|TRBD1|.|TRBV27
CASSLGTGGAGNTGELFF
TGTGCCAGCAGTTTGGGGACAGGGGGCGCGGGGAACACCGGGGAGCTGTTTTTT
>TRBJ1-1|.|.|TRBV10-3
CAIRASGTENTEAFF
TGTGCCATCAGAGCTTCCGGGACGGAGAACACTGAAGCTTTCTTT
>TRBJ2-1|.|.|TRBV9
CASSARPGLREQFF
TGTGCCAGCAGCGCCCGCCCGGGACTTAGAGAGCAGTTCTTC
>TRBJ2-1|TRBD2|once|TRBV10-3
CAIKTSGGALGNEQFF
TGTGCCATTAAGACTAGCGGGGGGGCCTTAGGCAATGAGCAGTTCTTC
>TRBJ2-7|TRBD1|.|TRBV13
CASRLGTATYEQYF
TGTGCCAGCAGACTAGGGACAGCTACCTACGAGCAGTACTTC